These T cell receptor beta chains were read from a single sample in a study of cytotoxic CD8 clonotypes in ibrutinib-treated CLL. Method: immunoSEQ multiplex PCR; TCRdb's copy keeps in-frame clones and lacks some. The table shows approximately 300,000 clones, with around four fifths occurring only once. The specimen was PBMCs, collected before ibrutinib treatment. These TCRs come from a human donor with chronic lymphocytic leukemia. CDR3s include the opening cysteine and the closing phenylalanine or tryptophan. D genes are given only for firm matches. Size values are once, few and many counts, or a class for expanded clones, and some rows have none.

V	size	J	D	length	CDR3	DNA
TRBV7-9	-	TRBJ1-2	-	14	CASSHPREDGGYTF	TGTGCCAGCAGCCACCCCCGGGAGGATGGGGGCTACACCTTC
TRBV27	-	TRBJ2-7	TRBD2	16	CASKLTPGGSSYEQYF	TGTGCCAGCAAACTGACCCCTGGCGGGAGCTCCTACGAGCAGTACTTC
TRBV9	-	TRBJ1-2	TRBD1	12	CASSEDRVGYTF	TGTGCCAGCAGCGAAGACAGGGTCGGCTACACCTTC
TRBV6-5	-	TRBJ2-3	TRBD2	14	CASRFSGMTDTQYF	TGTGCCAGCAGATTTAGCGGGATGACAGATACGCAGTATTTT
TRBV7-8	-	TRBJ2-5	TRBD1	16	CASSLWDRTYQETQYF	TGTGCCAGCAGCTTATGGGACAGGACCTACCAAGAGACCCAGTACTTC
TRBV19	-	TRBJ2-5	TRBD2	16	CASSINERGYQETQYF	TGTGCCAGTAGTATTAACGAGCGGGGCTACCAAGAGACCCAGTACTTC
TRBV21-1	-	TRBJ1-2	-	17	CASSNKSPQQGNYGYTF	TGTGCCAGCAGCAATAAGTCTCCGCAACAGGGGAATTATGGCTACACCTTC
TRBV5-4	-	TRBJ2-3	-	13	CASSGGTTDTQYF	TGTGCCAGCAGCGGCGGGACCACAGATACGCAGTATTTT
TRBV27	-	TRBJ1-2	TRBD1	16	CASSYNLGQGPYGYTF	TGTGCCAGCAGCTACAACCTCGGACAGGGGCCCTATGGCTACACCTTC
TRBV27	-	TRBJ1-1	TRBD1	13	CASRYTGVTEAFF	TGTGCCAGCAGGTATACAGGGGTCACTGAAGCTTTCTTT
TRBV7-2	-	TRBJ2-7	TRBD1	14	CASSLRDSPYEQYF	TGTGCCAGCAGCCTCCGGGACAGTCCCTACGAGCAGTACTTC
TRBV28	-	TRBJ1-3	TRBD1	16	CASTDGTEVSGNTIYF	TGTGCCAGCACCGACGGGACAGAAGTCTCTGGAAACACCATATATTTT
TRBV10-2	few	TRBJ1-1	-	11	CASSEVGEAFF	TGCGCCAGCAGTGAGGTAGGAGAAGCTTTCTTT
TRBV4-2	-	TRBJ2-2	TRBD2	17	CASSQGLAGEFTGELFF	TGTGCCAGCAGCCAAGGATTAGCGGGAGAGTTCACCGGGGAGCTGTTTTTT
TRBV28	few	TRBJ2-1	-	13	CASSKTSYNEQFF	TGTGCCAGCAGTAAGACTAGTTACAATGAGCAGTTCTTC
TRBV11-2	-	TRBJ2-1	TRBD2	15	CASSGLSGRFNEQFF	TGTGCCAGCAGCGGTCTGAGCGGGAGATTTAATGAGCAGTTCTTC
TRBV27	-	TRBJ2-7	TRBD1	18	CASSARYPSGTGLYEQYF	TGTGCCAGCAGTGCTAGATACCCGTCCGGGACAGGGCTCTACGAGCAGTACTTC
TRBV6-1	-	TRBJ2-7	-	13	CASSEARQAEQYF	TGTGCCAGCAGTGAAGCGAGGCAAGCCGAGCAGTACTTC
TRBV9	-	TRBJ2-2	-	16	CASSGGGRTNTGELFF	TGTGCCAGCAGCGGGGGAGGAAGGACGAACACCGGGGAGCTGTTTTTT
TRBV19	-	TRBJ2-3	TRBD2	15	CASSHRGESADTQYF	TGTGCCAGTAGTCACCGGGGGGAATCCGCAGATACGCAGTATTTT
TRBV27	-	TRBJ2-1	-	12	CASRTVYNEQFF	TGTGCCAGCAGGACTGTATACAATGAGCAGTTCTTC
TRBV5-6	-	TRBJ2-2	-	15	CASSLVRGNTGELFF	TGTGCCAGCAGCTTGGTGAGAGGCAACACCGGGGAGCTGTTTTTT